The following is a T cell receptor beta chain sequence with its context. Its cognate antigen is unknown. This CDR3 is built from 16 residues. The germline V gene has CDR1 SGDLS and CDR2 YYNGEE. Trimming cost V 3 bases and J 4 bases; bases outside gene matches: 9. Positive CCR7 selection of CD45RO-negative cells yielded the naive CD8 cells, and terminally differentiated effector memory CD45RA+ cells were excluded. Libraries were prepared by immunoSEQ multiplex PCR; TCRdb keeps only in-frame clonotypes and omits some of them. The profile shows about 680,000 clones, around 92% of them singletons. These data come from a study of shared clonotypes between healthy human individuals. On the study more broadly: Per donor, three plates held CD4 naive cells, three held CD4 memory, two held CD8 naive and one held CD8 memory. Findings and limits, study-wide: Estimated richness was generally greater in naive than memory subsets. Rarefaction showed sorted-subset sequencing was incomplete despite large depth.

This receptor was obtained from a man under 40 in good health. Sequenced input: naive CD8+ T cells sorted from blood. This rearrangement joins TRBV9 to TRBJ2-2; 7 bases match TRBD2. CDR3 region: CASSAEGGGRTGELFF. The CDR3 DNA sequence: TGTGCCAGCAGCGCCGAGGGCGGGGGACGCACCGGGGAGCTGTTTTTT.